This T cell receptor (beta chain) was profiled in a study of cytomegalovirus exposure and HLA in healthy donors. Findings and caveats of the study: In a later analysis, TCR beta V- and J-gene trimming was associated with a missense DCLRE1C variant.

Trimming at V came to 5 bases and at J to 5 bases, leaving 8 bases not matched to a gene. CDR3 length: 14 residues. Germline CDR1 MNHNY, CDR2 SVGAGI (reference sequence). Amplification used 60 Vbeta primers and 13 Jbeta primers. Sequencing was performed with immunoSEQ multiplex PCR; in TCRdb, only in-frame clones are kept and a portion is missing. The table has approximately 90,000 clones, nearly 70% seen once. Only a few counts were recorded for this clone. Its specificity is unknown. V is TRBV6-6 and J is TRBJ1-1, with TRBD1 matching over 7 bases. The source of this sequence is a woman between 45 and 60 years old in good health and CMV-seropositive. Sequencing was performed on PBMCs. The CDR3 reads CASSTGDSGTEAFF. The CDR3 DNA sequence: TGTGCCAGCAGTACGGGGGACAGCGGGACTGAAGCTTTCTTT.